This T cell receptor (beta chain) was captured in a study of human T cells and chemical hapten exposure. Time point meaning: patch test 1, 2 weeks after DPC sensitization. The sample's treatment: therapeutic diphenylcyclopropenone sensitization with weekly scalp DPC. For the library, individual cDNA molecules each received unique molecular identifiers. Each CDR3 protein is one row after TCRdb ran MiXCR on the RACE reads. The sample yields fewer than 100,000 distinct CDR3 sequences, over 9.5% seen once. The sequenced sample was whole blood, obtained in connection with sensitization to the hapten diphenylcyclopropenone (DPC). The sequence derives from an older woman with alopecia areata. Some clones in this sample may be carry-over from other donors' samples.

The CDR3 region has the DNA TGCGCCAGCAGCCCGGGACAGGCCCGGGCCGGGGAGCTGTTTTTT. Translating it yields CASSPGQARAGELFF. This chain links TRBV5-1 with TRBJ2-2; 8 bases are a match to TRBD1. In germline, CDR1 is SGHRS, CDR2 YFSETQ. After removal of 4 bases from V and 6 bases from J, the junction contained 8 bases not matched to a gene. There are 15 residues in the CDR3.